A selection of T cell receptor beta chains follows, all from one sample in a study of T-cell memory formation after mild COVID-19. TCRdb ran MiXCR on the 5' RACE reads and lists one entry per CDR3 protein. Of around 440,000 distinct CDR3 sequences listed, around a sixth are singletons. Sequenced: PBMCs or a T cell subset sorted from them (not recorded which). The receptor source for this set is an adult woman who had mild COVID-19 (a few samples of this study predate the infection). Cell type and time point are not known. CDR3s include the opening cysteine and the closing phenylalanine or tryptophan. A D gene is named only where the DNA matches it firmly. Expanded clones get a size class; other rows say once, few or many, or leave the size out.

D gene,clone size,V gene,CDR3 length,J gene,CDR3 DNA,CDR3 protein
TRBD1,NA,TRBV28,12,TRBJ2-7,TGTGCCAGCAGACTAGACAGGGGCGAGCAGTACTTC,CASRLDRGEQYF
NA,few,TRBV5-1,14,TRBJ2-3,TGCGCCAGCAGCTCGGGGAACGGGGCAGATACGCAGTATTTT,CASSSGNGADTQYF
NA,NA,TRBV7-2,20,TRBJ2-1,TGTGCCAGCAGACTAGGGGGACACAGGGATCGGACTATTAGGTACAATGAGCAGTTCTTC,CASRLGGHRDRTIRYNEQFF
NA,NA,TRBV4-3,16,TRBJ2-7,TGCGCCAGCAGCCAAGATTGGCAAGGGGGGACCTACGAGCAGTACTTC,CASSQDWQGGTYEQYF
TRBD2,few,TRBV4-3,16,TRBJ2-7,TGCGCCAGCAGCCAAGATCGCGCGGGGGAAGGGTACGAGCAGTACTTC,CASSQDRAGEGYEQYF
NA,NA,TRBV15,15,TRBJ2-5,TGTGCCACCAGCAGAGTTCAGACCCCCCAAGAGACCCAGTACTTC,CATSRVQTPQETQYF
TRBD1,NA,TRBV12-3/TRBV12-4,15,TRBJ2-5,TGTGCCAGCAGTGATGGGACAGGGGCTGAAGGGGCCCAGTACTTC,CASSDGTGAEGAQYF
NA,few,TRBV12-3/TRBV12-4,17,TRBJ1-1,TGTGCCAGCAGTTTAGTGGGGATGTACAGACTGAACACTGAAGCTTTCTTT,CASSLVGMYRLNTEAFF
NA,NA,TRBV29-1,14,TRBJ1-3,TGCAGCGTTGAAGGGGAGGACAGTCGAAACACCATATATTTT,CSVEGEDSRNTIYF
NA,NA,TRBV30,14,TRBJ2-7,TGTGCCTGGAGTGTACAGGCTGGCTCCTACGAGCAGTACTTC,CAWSVQAGSYEQYF
TRBD2,few,TRBV7-3,18,TRBJ2-1,TGTGCCAGCAGCTTACAGGCTAGCGGGAGGGGGTCCTACAATGAGCAGTTCTTC,CASSLQASGRGSYNEQFF
TRBD2,NA,TRBV18,18,TRBJ2-1,TGTGCCAGCTCACCCCTCCTAGCGGGAGGGCTCGGGGAGAATGAGCAGTTCTTC,CASSPLLAGGLGENEQFF
NA,few,TRBV14,14,TRBJ1-1,TGTGCCAGCAGCCAAGACAGGCTCGAGGCTGAAGCTTTCTTT,CASSQDRLEAEAFF
NA,NA,TRBV5-1,15,TRBJ2-1,TGCGCCAGCAGCTTAGATGCGGTCACCTACAATGAGCAGTTCTTC,CASSLDAVTYNEQFF
TRBD1,few,TRBV5-5,17,TRBJ1-1,TGTGCCAGCAGCTTGCGTACAGGGGGCCTTTTGGACACTGAAGCTTTCTTT,CASSLRTGGLLDTEAFF
NA,few,TRBV12-3/TRBV12-4,18,TRBJ1-4,TGTGCCAGCAGTTTACGATACCGAGAAGGGGGACCTAATGAAAAACTGTTTTTT,CASSLRYREGGPNEKLFF
TRBD1,NA,TRBV10-3,15,TRBJ2-5,TGTGCCATCAGTGAGGCCGCACAGGGGGTGAAGACCCAGTACTTC,CAISEAAQGVKTQYF
NA,NA,TRBV6-1,14,TRBJ1-1,TGTGCCAGCAGTGAAGCGGGAGTGAACACTGAAGCTTTCTTT,CASSEAGVNTEAFF
TRBD1,NA,TRBV19,13,TRBJ1-1,TGTGCCAGTAGTATAGGACAGGGTACTGAAGCTTTCTTT,CASSIGQGTEAFF
NA,many,TRBV28,15,TRBJ2-3,TGTGCCAGCAGTCCGCCGGCCAAACACACAGATACGCAGTATTTT,CASSPPAKHTDTQYF
NA,NA,TRBV6-5,13,TRBJ1-1,TGTGCCAGCAGTTACACCGGGTTCACTGAAGCTTTCTTT,CASSYTGFTEAFF
NA,NA,TRBV12-3/TRBV12-4,20,TRBJ2-3,TGTGCCAGCAACCTGTTATCGGGGGAGAGTGCGGGGTCCCTCTGGGGGACGCAGTATTTT,CASNLLSGESAGSLWGTQYF
TRBD2,NA,TRBV5-1,14,TRBJ2-2,TGCGCCAGCGGGACTAGCGGGGAAACCGGGGAGCTGTTTTTT,CASGTSGETGELFF
NA,NA,TRBV30,16,TRBJ2-3,TGTGCCTGGAGTGTACGAGGAGTCGGCCACACAGATACGCAGTATTTT,CAWSVRGVGHTDTQYF
NA,NA,TRBV7-3,16,TRBJ2-3,TGTGCCAGCAGCTACAGGGAGGGAGCGGCGGCAGATACGCAGTATTTT,CASSYREGAAADTQYF
NA,few,TRBV6-6,13,TRBJ2-3,TGTGCCAGCAGTTACAGAGGTAGAGATACGCAGTATTTT,CASSYRGRDTQYF
NA,many,TRBV18,12,TRBJ2-5,TGTGCCACCCTAGGAGGGAAAGAGACCCAGTACTTC,CATLGGKETQYF
NA,once,TRBV5-1,15,TRBJ1-2,TGCGCCAGCAGCTTGGTTCCAGGGGCGGGCTATGGCTACACCTTC,CASSLVPGAGYGYTF
TRBD1,NA,TRBV11-3,17,TRBJ2-3,TGTGCCAGCAGTACCCCCGGGACAGGGGATCCAACAGATACGCAGTATTTT,CASSTPGTGDPTDTQYF
NA,few,TRBV5-1,13,TRBJ2-3,TGCGCCAGCAGCTTGGATGGCTCAGATACGCAGTATTTT,CASSLDGSDTQYF
TRBD2,few,TRBV7-3,15,TRBJ2-2,TGTGCCAGCAGCCTCGGGGGGGTCCGCACCGGGGAGCTGTTTTTT,CASSLGGVRTGELFF
NA,few,TRBV12-3/TRBV12-4,14,TRBJ1-2,TGTGCCAGCAGTTTACAGGCAGGGAACTATGGCTACACCTTC,CASSLQAGNYGYTF
NA,few,TRBV14,16,TRBJ2-7,TGTGCCAGCAGTTCTCCGGTAGCAGGGGACTCCTACGAGCAGTACTTC,CASSSPVAGDSYEQYF
TRBD2,few,TRBV6-6,15,TRBJ2-1,TGTGCCAGCAGTTCCCTGAGCGGGGTTTCCAATGAGCAGTTCTTC,CASSSLSGVSNEQFF
TRBD1,once,TRBV19,16,TRBJ1-2,TGTGCCAGTAGTTCCGACAGGGGACAAAGGAACTATGGCTACACCTTC,CASSSDRGQRNYGYTF
NA,NA,TRBV2,16,TRBJ2-3,TGTGCCAGCAGTCCCCCCCCGGGAAGCGGCACAGATACGCAGTATTTT,CASSPPPGSGTDTQYF
NA,NA,TRBV3-1,15,TRBJ2-5,TGTGCCAGCACCCATGAGTGGGGCCAACAAGAGACCCAGTACTTC,CASTHEWGQQETQYF
TRBD2,NA,TRBV18,13,TRBJ2-3,TGTGCCAGCTCACCCGGGAGGAAAGATACGCAGTATTTT,CASSPGRKDTQYF
NA,many,TRBV10-3,14,TRBJ2-1,TGTGCATCAGCACCTAGCGCGACCCCCAATGAGCAGTTCTTC,CASAPSATPNEQFF
TRBD2,NA,TRBV20-1,13,TRBJ2-1,TGCAGTGCTACCGGGACTAGATTACGAGAGCAGTTCTTC,CSATGTRLREQFF
NA,NA,TRBV4-2,16,TRBJ1-1,TGTGCCAGCAGAAGGGACGTGCAGGGAGTAGGGACTGAAGCTTTCTTT,CASRRDVQGVGTEAFF
TRBD2,few,TRBV9,15,TRBJ2-7,TGTGCCAGCAGCCCCCATGCTAGCGGAATCTACGAGCAGTACTTC,CASSPHASGIYEQYF
TRBD1,NA,TRBV29-1,16,TRBJ1-5,TGCAGCGTTGGCGAGTGGACGGACAGGGGCGATCAGCCCCAGCATTTT,CSVGEWTDRGDQPQHF
NA,NA,TRBV12-3/TRBV12-4,13,TRBJ1-5,TGTGCCAGCAGTTTGGGACCGGCTCAGCCCCAGCATTTT,CASSLGPAQPQHF
NA,many,TRBV4-1,16,TRBJ2-7,TGCGCCAGCAGCCAAGACGACAGGAGTGGCTCCTACGAGCAGTACTTC,CASSQDDRSGSYEQYF
NA,NA,TRBV20-1,13,TRBJ2-5,TGCAGTGCCCCTTCCGCGGGTCTCGAGACCCAGTACTTC,CSAPSAGLETQYF